This T cell receptor (beta chain) stems from a study of human T cells and chemical hapten exposure. Study overall: The study lasted roughly 26 weeks, and patients were dosed weekly with diphenylcyclopropenone on the scalp throughout. Study-wide points: PT1 expanded TCR numbers rose with patch test score. Compared to controls, expanded TCRs made significantly more large clusters of similar CDR3s.

Germline V lookup: CDR1 SQVTM, CDR2 ANQGSEA. The V end lost 4 bases, the J end lost 4 bases, and 10 bases lay between the germline ends. The CDR3 sequence is 13 residues long. This clonotype was observed a handful of times. Its antigen is undetermined. TCRdb called the RACE reads again in MiXCR, with one record for every CDR3 protein. The data contain 150,000 to 200,000 distinct CDR3 sequences, nearly 30% of them seen just once; the ten biggest clones take up roughly 3%. Time point in this sample: pre-sensitization, week 0. The treatment was: therapeutic diphenylcyclopropenone sensitization with weekly scalp DPC.

Sequencing was performed on whole blood, taken in connection with sensitization to the hapten diphenylcyclopropenone (DPC). This clonotype was sampled from a woman aged 25 to 45 with alopecia areata. Some clones in this sample may be carry-over from other donors' samples. This chain connects TRBV29-1 to TRBJ2-2; maybe TRBD1 (6 bases). The CDR3 sequence: CSVGGRGTGELFF. The CDR3 nucleotides are TGCAGCGTTGGAGGCAGGGGCACCGGGGAGCTGTTTTTT.